This T cell receptor beta chain was observed in a study of CD8 T cells in ankylosing spondylitis (dated by TCRdb to 2017 to 2019). Regarding the complete study: The study set out to find disease-linked TCR variants by profiling T cell receptor beta repertoires in ankylosing spondylitis patients and healthy donors. Peripheral blood was sampled, and synovial fluid was also collected from ankylosing spondylitis patients. The full study cohort was made up of 25 ankylosing spondylitis patients and roughly 98 healthy donors.

The sequencing machine was an Illumina HiSeq 2500. TCR beta libraries were prepared by quantitative 5'-RACE with molecular barcodes. The authors' analysis ran thus. A new computational method based on a probabilistic model of VDJ rearrangement was used to identify disease-linked TCR variants. TCRdb trimmed public reads at Q25 via fastp, called clones via MiXCR and kept in-frame beta chains. Each entry merges the rows of one CDR3 protein and shows their most common DNA and genes. TCRdb, not the original authors, processed these V and J calls. The sample profile shows some 240,000 distinct CDR3 sequences; just under 7.5% of them were found once. The ten top clones hold 13% to 15% of the sample. V is cut back by 6 bases and J by 0 bases, with 5 bases in the junction unmatched. Reading from cysteine to phenylalanine, the CDR3 counts 16 amino acids. The CDR3 DNA has 48 bases and is translated from base 1. CDR1 and CDR2 are drawn from the germline V gene: MRHNA, SNTAGT.

Ten or more counts support this clonotype. No antigen is known for it. Per-base quality was not reported, and no clone a single base away is much larger than it. Study-wide findings and limitations: The disease-linked clones showed a CD8+ phenotype and occurred at relatively low frequencies in peripheral blood. Some of the motif variants had been reported before in the synovial fluid and blood of reactive arthritis patients, a finding that suggests common disease-initiation mechanisms. The disease-linked clones were reported as significantly enriched in matched synovial fluid samples from ankylosing spondylitis patients. A TCR beta motif of several highly homologous amino acid variants appeared characteristic of blood from ankylosing spondylitis patients.

The chain is made from TRBV6-4 and TRBJ2-3; 11 bases in between match TRBD2. This clonotype originated in a male donor with ankylosing spondylitis. The sample was blood, either unsorted or a sorted T cell fraction (not recorded which). The CDR3 region: CASSAWTSGSTDTQYF. The DNA is TGTGCCAGCAGCGCCTGGACTAGCGGGAGCACAGATACGCAGTATTTT.